These 17 T cell receptor beta chains came from one sample sequenced in a study of blood T cell repertoires in COVID-19. Data came from immunoSEQ multiplex PCR; TCRdb stores just in-frame clones and leaves some out. The table records around 140,000 clones, 70% to 85% of them present only once. The sample comprised peripheral blood. These receptors all stem from a man aged 60 to 69 with active or convalescent COVID-19.

The rearrangement joins TRBV7-8 to TRBJ1-4, with TRBD1 identical over 8 bases. The CDR3 is made up of 15 amino acids. Germline values: CDR1 SGHVS, CDR2 FQNEAQ. V was clipped by 1 base and J by 6 bases; unmatched bases: 4. The CDR3 here is CASSLGARGHEKLFF. The CDR3 coding sequence is TGTGCCAGCAGCTTAGGGGCCAGGGGGCATGAAAAACTGTTTTTT.

The gene calls are TRBV6-5 and TRBJ2-6, with no clear D. This CDR3 is built from 15 residues. From germline, CDR1 is MNHEY and CDR2 SVGAGI. V was cut by 7 bases and J by 2 bases, with 12 bases left in between. The CDR3 here is CASTSTSTGANVLTF. DNA for the CDR3: TGTGCCAGCACCTCAACAAGTACTGGGGCCAACGTCCTGACTTTC.

This chain connects TRBV7-8 to TRBJ1-2; 12 bases fit TRBD1. The germline gives CDR1 SGHVS, CDR2 FQNEAQ. This CDR3 spans 18 amino acids. V shed 0 bases and J 3 bases; nucleotides not matched to a gene: 8. As DNA, the CDR3 is TGTGCCAGCAGCTTAGCCCGAGGGGGACAGGGGGCAGACTATGGCTACACCTTC. Residues: CASSLARGGQGADYGYTF.

As concerns this clone: At the DNA level, this CDR3 is encoded by other sequences in the same sample as well. The chain is built from TRBV30 and TRBJ1-4, with 7 positions matching TRBD1. Germline V gene lookup returns CDR1 GTSNPN and CDR2 SVGIG (reference sequence). The CDR3 has 13 amino acids. V lost 0 bases to trimming and J lost 5 bases; unmatched junction nucleotides: 0. The CDR3 is CAWSVQGNEKLFF. Written as DNA, the CDR3 is TGTGCCTGGAGTGTACAGGGGAATGAAAAACTGTTTTTT. Filled out from reference TRBV30 and TRBJ1-4, the complete variable domain reads SQTIHQWPATLVQPVGSPLSLECTVEGTSNPNLYWYRQAAGRGLQLLFYSVGIGQISSEVPQNLSASRPQDRQFILSSKKLLLSDSGFYLCAWSVQGNEKLFFGSGTQLSVL.

V and J are TRBV2 and TRBJ2-1; unclear D gene. The CDR3 length is 19 residues. Between the trimmed V and J ends, which lost 4 bases and 10 bases, there was a span of 32 bases. Germline V CDR1 and CDR2: SNHLY, FYNNEI. The CDR3 spells CASSGTRVPIVVRSLEQFF. As DNA, the CDR3 is TGTGCCAGCAGTGGAACTCGGGTCCCAATCGTGGTTCGTAGTTTAGAGCAGTTCTTC.

The chain carries TRBV6-6 and TRBJ2-7; no clear D. This CDR3 comprises 13 residues. V dropped 5 bases and J dropped 2 bases, with 10 bases sitting between them. CDR1 is MNHNY, CDR2 SVGAGI, per germline (reference sequence). The CDR3 protein is CASSVTMTYEQYV. As DNA, the CDR3 is TGTGCCAGCAGTGTGACAATGACCTACGAGCAGTACGTC.

This chain links TRBV2 with TRBJ2-5; 7 positions agree with TRBD2. Trimming cost V 2 bases and J 5 bases; bases outside gene matches: 5. The CDR3 runs to 14 residues. Germline CDR1 reads SNHLY; CDR2 reads FYNNEI. In nucleotides, the CDR3 is TGTGCCAGCAGTGAAAGGACTAGTGCTGAGACCCAGTACTTC. Protein: CASSERTSAETQYF.

This chain uses TRBV5-1 with TRBJ1-1; no clear D. CDR1 is SGHRS and CDR2 is YFSETQ in the germline V gene. This CDR3 has 15 amino acids. Between the trimmed V and J ends, which lost 1 base and 1 base, there was a span of 11 bases. The CDR3 DNA reads as TGCGCCAGCAGCTTGATCCGTCTCAGGAACACTGAAGCTTTCTTT. It yields the protein CASSLIRLRNTEAFF.

This clone occurred a few times. V usage is TRBV18 and J usage is TRBJ1-5; D unresolved. In germline, CDR1 is KGHSH, CDR2 LQKENI. Trimming cost V 6 bases and J 1 base, with 13 bases left between them. The CDR3 is 15 residues long. The CDR3 reads CASSPEVISNQPQHF. The CDR3 DNA follows: TGTGCCAGCTCGCCGGAGGTAATAAGCAATCAGCCCCAGCATTTT.

V and J are TRBV7-8 and TRBJ2-3, with D unresolved. Germline values: CDR1 SGHVS, CDR2 FQNEAQ. V was cut by 5 bases and J by 2 bases, with 5 bases left in between. The CDR3 extends over 12 amino acids. The CDR3 region is CASSQHTDTQYF. The CDR3 nucleotides are TGTGCCAGCAGCCAACACACAGATACGCAGTATTTT.

This clone turned up a few times. The chain links TRBV12-3 or TRBV12-4 to TRBJ2-7, with D unresolved. V dropped 2 bases and J dropped 4 bases, with 9 bases sitting between them. The CDR3 is made up of 13 amino acids. The CDR3 coding sequence is TGTGCCAGCAGTTTATCCAGATCATACGAGCAGTACTTC. Its protein product is CASSLSRSYEQYF.

J is TRBJ1-4 and V is TRBV5-1; TRBD1 agrees at 8 bases. The CDR3 loop spans 16 amino acids. CDR1 is SGHRS, CDR2 YFSETQ, per germline. Trimming at V came to 4 bases and at J to 12 bases, leaving 17 bases not matched to a gene. CDR3 protein: CASSPTGVRRYSELFF. The CDR3, as DNA: TGCGCCAGCAGCCCGACAGGGGTTCGAAGGTATTCGGAACTGTTTTTT.

This chain joins TRBV19 and TRBJ2-1, with 9 bases that match TRBD1. Germline CDR1 is LNHDA and CDR2 is SQIVND (reference sequence). CDR3 length: 15 residues. Trimming cost V 7 bases and J 0 bases; bases outside gene matches: 4. CDR3: CASTETGGSYNEQFF. The DNA of the CDR3 is TGTGCCAGTACCGAGACAGGGGGCTCCTACAATGAGCAGTTCTTC.

The CDR3 region has the DNA TGTGCCAGCAGCCTCACAGGAGCCGAGCAGTACTTC. Its translation is CASSLTGAEQYF. The chain joins TRBV27 to TRBJ2-7; D is possibly TRBD1 (5 bases). Per the germline V gene, CDR1 is MNHEY and CDR2 is SMNVEV (reference sequence). Trimming removed 6 bases from V and 6 bases from J, with 12 bases in between. The CDR3 runs to 12 residues.

This chain connects TRBV7-2 to TRBJ2-7; no firm D call. The CDR3 consists of 14 residues. Trimming removed 1 base from V and 5 bases from J, with 12 bases in between. In germline, CDR1 is SGHTA, CDR2 FQGNSA. CDR3 nucleotides: TGTGCCAGCAGCTTAGACAGTCAAGTCGACGAGCAGTACTTC. This codes for CASSLDSQVDEQYF.

This clone came up a few times. The chain uses TRBV2 and TRBJ1-4; tentative D call: TRBD1 (5 bases). This CDR3 comprises 14 residues. Germline V gene lookup returns CDR1 SNHLY and CDR2 FYNNEI. Deletions cut 6 bases from V and 3 bases from J, with 11 bases between. This CDR3 is CASRVQVPNEKLFF. DNA of the CDR3: TGTGCCAGCAGGGTACAGGTACCTAATGAAAAACTGTTTTTT.

A few counts support this clone. This chain uses TRBV19 with TRBJ1-6; 7 bases are a match to TRBD1. Germline V lookup: CDR1 LNHDA, CDR2 SQIVND (reference sequence). With 6 bases clipped from V and 10 bases from J, the junction kept 9 bases outside the gene matches. The CDR3 totals 14 residues. The chain's CDR3 is CASRSRGRWSPLHF. CDR3 sequence (DNA): TGTGCCAGTAGGTCAAGGGGGCGATGGTCACCCCTCCACTTT.